This TCR beta chain is from a study of blood T cell repertoires in COVID-19. Study-wide background: Sites across the United States, Italy and Spain contributed samples from acute and convalescent COVID-19.

Libraries were prepared by immunoSEQ multiplex PCR; TCRdb keeps only in-frame clonotypes and omits some of them. The sample records about 70,000 clones, more than 60% being singletons. Trimming stripped 0 bases from V and 3 bases from J, with 8 bases between. Germline CDR1 reads MNHNS; CDR2 reads SASEGT. The CDR3 contains 14 residues. This clone was detected many times. Specimen: peripheral blood. This TCR came from an elderly woman with active or convalescent COVID-19. This rearrangement joins TRBV6-1 to TRBJ1-2; D is unresolved. The CDR3 DNA reads as TGTGCCAGCAGTGAAGCCACAGTGGACTATGGCTACACCTTC. Translated: CASSEATVDYGYTF.